What follows are 4 T cell receptor beta chains derived from one specimen sequenced in a study of regulatory T cells in long-lasting Graves disease. The time point: newly diagnosed GD, antithyroid drugs for less than 3 months. PBMCs provided the RNA from which the TCR library was made. Arm-PCR of CDR3 regions and iRepertoire HTBI primers were the basis on which TCR beta libraries were built. TCRdb reprocessed the multiplex PCR reads via MiXCR and lists one record per CDR3 protein. Among 400,000 to 550,000 distinct CDR3 sequences, 14% to 15% were seen once, and the ten largest hold 16%. This sample was shared with a second study, whose subject was T cells in Graves' hyperthyroidism and ophthalmopathy.

Material: peripheral blood mononuclear cells (PBMCs), obtained at new diagnosis, from a patient treated with antithyroid drugs. These receptors originate from a woman aged 25 to 39 with Graves disease.

The chain employs TRBV27 and TRBJ2-1; no reliable D call. The CDR3 runs 15 residues. In germline, CDR1 is MNHEY, CDR2 SMNVEV (reference sequence). The germline V and J ends were trimmed by 2 bases and 4 bases, with 12 bases remaining between them. In DNA, the CDR3 is TGTGCCAGCAGTTTAGAAGGCGGAAAATACAATGAGCAGTTCTTC. Its protein is CASSLEGGKYNEQFF.

This clonotype was seen at least ten times. The rearrangement joins TRBV24-1 to TRBJ2-1; 8 bases agree with TRBD1. The junction had 12 bases not matched to a gene; V was cut back by 0 bases and J by 9 bases. Looked up from germline, CDR1 is KGHDR and CDR2 is SFDVKD. This CDR3 has 17 residues. The CDR3 reads CATSDLGTGPFEGEQFF. CDR3 in DNA: TGTGCCACCAGTGATTTGGGGACAGGACCCTTCGAAGGTGAGCAGTTCTTC.

This chain joins TRBV6-1 and TRBJ1-4, with D perhaps matching TRBD1 (5 bases). V was cut by 1 base and J by 7 bases, with 10 bases left in between. The CDR3 consists of 14 residues. Germline lookup yields CDR1 MNHNS and CDR2 SASEGT. The DNA for the CDR3 is TGTGCCAGCAGTGAAGGGGGGTTGGGTGAAAAACTGTTTTTT. It specifies CASSEGGLGEKLFF.

This clonotype has a handful of counts. The V gene is TRBV5-1, the J gene TRBJ2-5; 7 bases line up with TRBD2. The trim removed 4 bases at V and 2 bases at J, leaving 5 bases unmatched. The CDR3 sequence is 14 residues long. Germline CDR1 is SGHRS and CDR2 is YFSETQ. The CDR3 nucleotides are TGCGCCAGCAGCCTAGGACTAGTTCAAGAGACCCAGTACTTC. As protein: CASSLGLVQETQYF. The complete variable domain, with remaining parts taken from reference TRBV5-1 and TRBJ2-5, reads KAGVTQTPRYLIKTRGQQVTLSCSPISGHRSVSWYQQTPGQGLQFLFEYFSETQRNKGNFPGRFSGRQFSNSRSEMNVSTLELGDSALYLCASSLGLVQETQYFGPGTRLLVL.